Listed here are 28 T cell receptor beta chains from one sample, sequenced in a study of T cell clonality in common variable immunodeficiency. Study-wide results and limits: Common variable immunodeficiency TCR beta sequences reportedly had fewer deletions and N-nucleotide insertions.

The table came from immunoSEQ multiplex PCR; TCRdb's copy has only in-frame clones and leaves some out. This sample comprises fewer than 12,000 clones, none seen once only. No antigen has been identified for these receptors. The sample comprised peripheral blood mononuclear cells. The receptors come from a human donor with common variable immunodeficiency.

This clone has a handful of counts. The DNA ends 3 residues before the CDR3 does, and the rest of the CDR3 is filled in from the germline J gene. The chain couples TRBV19 to TRBJ2-7; TRBD1 matches 10 bases. Germline V lookup: CDR1 LNHDA, CDR2 SQIVND (reference sequence). This CDR3 has 15 residues. The J segment lost 5 bases and the V segment lost 2 bases, leaving 6 bases of the junction unmatched. The CDR3 sequence is CASSISGQGRDEQYF. The sequenced CDR3 bases are TGTGCCAGTAGTATATCGGGACAGGGGAGGGACGAG.

Details on this clone: The CDR3 extends 3 residues past the end of the read, so its final part is completed from the germline J gene. The rearrangement joins TRBV19 to TRBJ1-6; 9 positions match TRBD1. CDR1 is LNHDA, CDR2 SQIVND, per germline (reference sequence). After removal of 5 bases from V and 5 bases from J, the junction contained 4 bases not matched to a gene. This CDR3 region has 15 residues. The CDR3: CASSYTGGDNSPLHF. CDR3 DNA, as far as it was read: TGTGCCAGTAGTTACACAGGGGGCGATAATTCACCC.

For this clone: The sequenced fragment ends 3 residues before the CDR3 boundary, so the rest is inferred from the germline J gene. The chain has TRBV19 and TRBJ2-7; D might be TRBD1 or TRBD2, each matching 5 bases. Trimming left V 0 bases short and J 5 bases short, with 14 bases between. CDR1 and CDR2 (germline): LNHDA, SQIVND (reference sequence). The CDR3 spans 15 residues. The CDR3 DNA, read in part, is TGTGCCAGTAGTATAGATCTGAGGGGCGCGAACGAG. This translates into CASSIDLRGANE. The CDR3 in its entirety is CASSIDLRGANEQYF.

Comments on this clone: The observed sequence ends 3 residues before the CDR3 terminus, with the missing tail filled in from the germline J gene. The V gene is TRBV19, the J gene TRBJ1-1; D not certain. V was shortened by 5 bases and J by 4 bases, with 17 bases between the two germline ends. Germline V CDR1 and CDR2: LNHDA, SQIVND (reference sequence). The CDR3 spans 15 residues. The CDR3 sequence is CASSSGGLAGTEAFF. Incomplete CDR3 DNA: TGTGCCAGTAGTTCCGGCGGTCTGGCGGGCACTGAA.

This clone was detected only a few times. CDR3 bases read: TGTGCCAGCAGCTTAGAACAATCCCAG. As protein: CASSLEQSQ. The CDR3, in full, reads CASSLEQSQLFF. The V call is TRBV7-6, the J call TRBJ2-2; D call uncertain. With the read ending 3 residues before the CDR3 end, the germline J gene is used to fill in that end. CDR3 length equals 12 residues. The germline V gene has CDR1 SGHVS and CDR2 FNYEAQ.

This clone showed up just a few times. The sequenced CDR3 bases are TGTGCCAGCAGCCGGGACAGATTGGGCGAG. Amino acid sequence: CASSRDRLGE. In full, the CDR3 reads CASSRDRLGEQYF. This chain joins TRBV5-6 and TRBJ2-7; 7 bases map to TRBD1. The sequence runs out 3 residues before the end of the CDR3; the remainder is reconstructed from the germline J gene. The ends lost 4 bases at V and 6 bases at J; junction bases unmatched: 7. Germline V gene sequence: CDR1 SGHDT, CDR2 YYEEEE. This CDR3 spans 13 amino acids.

The sample holds a few counts of this clone. The CDR3 is cut off 3 residues early in the read; its end comes from the germline J gene. The chain employs TRBV5-6 and TRBJ2-1, with TRBD2 matching 8 bases. Germline assignment: CDR1 SGHDT and CDR2 YYEEEE. J gave up 8 bases and V 1 base, and 8 bases lay outside the gene matches. The CDR3 length is 15 residues. The CDR3 sequence is CASSLMGTSNHEQFF. The CDR3 DNA, read in part, is TGTGCCAGCAGCTTGATGGGGACTAGTAACCATGAG.

This clone is medium-sized within its sample. The read halts 3 residues ahead of the CDR3 end, with the missing end drawn from the germline J gene. The chain employs TRBV7-9 and TRBJ1-2; D gene ambiguous. Germline values: CDR1 SEHNR, CDR2 FQNEAQ (reference sequence). CDR3 length: 15 residues. V lost 0 bases to trimming and J lost 2 bases, with 10 bases between them. The CDR3 here is CASSLAAGSNYGYTF. The DNA read from the CDR3 is TGTGCCAGCAGCTTAGCGGCAGGTTCGAACTATGGC.

Note on this clone: Read sequence stops 3 residues before the CDR3 end, and the germline J gene provides the missing end. This chain joins TRBV18 and TRBJ2-7; D is undetermined. This CDR3 has 11 amino acids. Trimming pared 4 bases from V and 6 bases from J, leaving 7 bases between. Germline V lookup: CDR1 KGHSH, CDR2 LQKENI. Incomplete CDR3 DNA: TGTGCCAGCTCACAATCGGGCGAG. Translated, it gives CASSQSGE. The entire CDR3 sequence reads CASSQSGEQYF.

A note on this clone: Coverage ceases 3 residues before the CDR3 finishes, and the germline J gene fills in the end. The V call is TRBV7-3, the J call TRBJ2-1; D gene uncertain. Germline CDR1 is SGHTA and CDR2 is FQGTGA. Trimming removed 3 bases at V and 4 bases at J, with 13 bases between. This CDR3 is 15 amino acids long. The CDR3 sequence: CASSFHRSVYNEQFF. The sequenced part of the CDR3 DNA is TGTGCCAGCAGCTTCCATCGCAGTGTGTACAATGAG.

This clone was found a few times. The DNA ends 3 residues before the CDR3 does, and the rest of the CDR3 is filled in from the germline J gene. The chain combines TRBV30 with TRBJ2-6; D is unresolved. This CDR3 region has 17 residues. Germline V CDR1 and CDR2: GTSNPN, SVGIG (reference sequence). Deletions cut 5 bases from V and 0 bases from J, with 17 bases between. CDR3: CAWRVQFPASGANVLTF. The CDR3 DNA, read in part, is TGTGCCTGGCGGGTGCAGTTCCCAGCCTCTGGGGCCAACGTC.

With regard to this clone: The read stops 3 residues short of the end of the CDR3; the missing end is completed from the germline J gene. The rearrangement joins TRBV5-1 to TRBJ2-7, with unresolved D. Trimming shortened V by 2 bases and J by 3 bases, and 12 bases separated the two germline ends. The CDR3 consists of 14 residues. Germline V gene lookup returns CDR1 SGHRS and CDR2 YFSETQ. Partial CDR3 DNA: TGCGCCAGCAGCTTCTCTTGGTCCAGCTACGAG. Protein sequence: CASSFSWSSYE. Given in full, the CDR3 is CASSFSWSSYEQYF.

With respect to this clone: One junction end does not reproduce the germline sequence, and a read error may be involved. The observed sequence ends 3 residues before the CDR3 terminus, with the missing tail filled in from the germline J gene. The chain is built from TRBV7-3 and TRBJ2-1; the match to TRBD2 covers 11 bases. The CDR3 length is 17 residues. CDR1 SGHTA and CDR2 FQGTGA come from the germline V gene. The sequenced part of the CDR3 DNA is TGTGCCAGCAGCTTAAAGGGACTAGCGGAGACCTACACTGAG. Translating it yields CASSLKGLAETYTE. The CDR3 in full is CASSLKGLAETYTEQFF.

By frequency in the sample, this clone is medium-sized. The sequence runs out 3 residues before the end of the CDR3; the remainder is reconstructed from the germline J gene. The V gene is TRBV14, the J gene TRBJ1-1; TRBD1 might be the D (6 bases). In germline, CDR1 is SGHDN, CDR2 FVKESK. Between the trimmed V and J ends, which lost 4 bases and 5 bases, there was a span of 17 bases. The CDR3 length is 15 residues. The chain's CDR3 is CASSLRQGRRTEAFF. The part of the CDR3 DNA that was read is TGTGCCAGCAGCCTACGTCAGGGGAGAAGGACTGAA. Looking up the rest from reference TRBV14 and TRBJ1-1 gives the full variable domain: EAGVTQFPSHSVIEKGQTVTLRCDPISGHDNLYWYRRVMGKEIKFLLHFVKESKQDESGMPNNRFLAERTGGTYSTLKVQPAELEDSGVYFCASSLRQGRRTEAFFGQGTRLTVV.

On this clone: Germline and junction disagree at one end, which may indicate a read error. With the read ending 3 residues before the CDR3 end, the germline J gene is used to fill in that end. The J gene is TRBJ2-7, the V gene TRBV6-2 or TRBV6-3; D may be TRBD1 (5 bases). Germline loops: CDR1 MNHEY, CDR2 SVGEGT. This CDR3 comprises 13 residues. CDR3 DNA, as far as it was read: TGTGCCAGCAGTGACTCGACAGCATACGAG. Translating it yields CASSDSTAYE. The full CDR3 protein reads CASSDSTAYEQYF.

Of note for this clone: The read comes to an end 3 residues before the CDR3 does, leaving the germline J gene to fill in the end. J is TRBJ2-1 and V is TRBV19; the match to TRBD2 covers 8 bases. CDR3 length: 16 residues. The germline V gene encodes CDR1 LNHDA and CDR2 SQIVND (reference sequence). The V gene end was trimmed by 0 bases and the J gene end by 6 bases; junction bases not matched to a gene: 7. The CDR3 bases that were read are TGTGCCAGTAGTATAGATCAATCGGGAGGGGGCAATGAG. It is translated as CASSIDQSGGGNE. In full, the CDR3 is CASSIDQSGGGNEQFF.

Comment on this clone: The read ends 3 residues early relative to the CDR3; the germline J gene fills the gap. J is TRBJ1-3 and V is TRBV7-9; 9 bases align to TRBD1. Germline assignment: CDR1 SEHNR and CDR2 FQNEAQ (reference sequence). This CDR3 spans 15 amino acids. V lost 5 bases and J lost 4; bases outside the gene matches: 6. CDR3 DNA (partial): TGTGCCAGCAGCCCAGACAGGGGGTTCGGAAACACC. As protein: CASSPDRGFGNT. The complete CDR3 reads CASSPDRGFGNTIYF.

As regards this clone: The CDR3 end falls 3 residues outside the read, so it is completed with the germline J gene. The chain joins TRBV2 to TRBJ2-2; no clear D gene. Trimming took 4 bases from V and 1 from J, leaving 4 bases between them. The V gene's germline CDR1 is SNHLY and CDR2 FYNNEI. The CDR3 totals 13 residues. CDR3 sequence: CASSVLNTGELFF. CDR3 DNA, as far as it was read: TGTGCCAGCAGTGTCCTGAACACCGGGGAG.

This clone was recorded a few times. The sequenced fragment ends 3 residues before the CDR3 boundary, so the rest is inferred from the germline J gene. This chain joins TRBV7-3 and TRBJ2-1; the match to TRBD2 covers 8 bases. The V segment lost 10 bases and the J segment 8 bases; nucleotides outside the gene matches: 16. The germline V gene encodes CDR1 SGHTA and CDR2 FQGTGA. The length of the CDR3 is 15 residues. The chain's CDR3 is CATTLGGGRGDEQFF. The CDR3 DNA, read in part, is TGTGCCACCACGCTGGGCGGGGGGCGCGGTGATGAG.

As regards this clone: Sequencing ends 3 residues short of the CDR3 end; the germline J gene provides the rest. The chain uses TRBV7-9 and TRBJ2-1, with D tentatively TRBD1 (6 bases). The germline V and J ends were trimmed by 1 base and 9 bases, with 16 bases remaining between them. The CDR3 length is 15 residues. Looked up from germline, CDR1 is SEHNR and CDR2 is FQNEAQ (reference sequence). The sequenced CDR3 bases are TGTGCCAGCAGCTTAGTCGGGGCAAGAGGGGGTGAG. It yields the protein CASSLVGARGGE. The whole CDR3 is CASSLVGARGGEQFF.

In the case of this clone: The read comes to an end 3 residues before the CDR3 does, leaving the germline J gene to fill in the end. The chain uses TRBV5-5 and TRBJ2-7, with 7 bases that match TRBD2. The J segment lost 6 bases and the V segment lost 0 bases, leaving 9 bases of the junction unmatched. CDR3 length equals 15 residues. CDR1 and CDR2 from the germline V gene are SGHKS and YYEKEE (reference sequence). CDR3 DNA, as far as it was read: TGTGCCAGCAGCTTGGCCTTGAGCGGGATGTTCGAG. Its protein is CASSLALSGMFE. The CDR3, in full, reads CASSLALSGMFEQYF.

By its share, this clone is medium-sized (0.01 to 0.1%). Read coverage stops 3 residues before the CDR3 terminus; the germline J gene supplies the remainder. This chain links TRBV12-3 or TRBV12-4 with TRBJ2-7; TRBD2 agrees at 9 bases. With V trimmed by 8 bases and J by 3 bases, 8 bases remained unmatched. The CDR3 length is 14 residues. The sequenced part of the CDR3 DNA is TGTGCCAGCCAAAGCGGGAGGCTCGACTACGAG. This codes for CASQSGRLDYE. The CDR3, in full, reads CASQSGRLDYEQYF.

This clone came up a few times. CDR3 in amino acids: CSARDLSSGREFLEQYF. The DNA read from the CDR3 is TGCAGTGCTAGAGATTTGTCTAGCGGGAGGGAATTCCTCGAG. The V call is TRBV20-1, the J call TRBJ2-7; TRBD2 matches 12 bases. From the germline J gene comes the end of the CDR3, since the read stops 3 residues before it. J gave up 6 bases and V 0 bases, and 12 bases lay outside the gene matches. This CDR3 region has 17 residues. Germline V gene lookup returns CDR1 DFQATT and CDR2 SNEGSKA (reference sequence).

On this clone: The CDR3 end lies 3 residues beyond the end of the read and is filled in from the germline J gene. The chain links TRBV6-2 or TRBV6-3 to TRBJ1-1; D call uncertain. The V gene lost 6 bases and the J gene lost 1 base, with 9 bases spanning the gap. The CDR3 extends over 13 amino acids. Looked up from germline, CDR1 is MNHEY and CDR2 is SVGEGT. This CDR3 reads CASRKHENTEAFF. The sequenced CDR3 bases are TGTGCCAGCAGAAAACACGAGAACACTGAA.

Concerning this clone itself: The CDR3 goes on 3 residues after the read ends, and that part is filled in from the germline J gene. The chain recombines TRBV30 with TRBJ2-7; TRBD2 agrees at 11 bases. Germline lookup yields CDR1 GTSNPN and CDR2 SVGIG (reference sequence). CDR3 length: 16 amino acids. V shed 0 bases and J 4 bases; nucleotides not matched to a gene: 8. The covered CDR3 bases are TGTGCCTGGAGTGTAATAACTAGCGGGAGTTTTTACGAG. It is translated as CAWSVITSGSFYE. The whole CDR3 protein reads CAWSVITSGSFYEQYF.

There are a few counts of this clone. The read terminates 3 residues ahead of where the CDR3 ends, so the germline J gene completes it. V usage is TRBV7-9 and J usage is TRBJ1-2; D is unresolved. V gave up 2 bases and J gave up 5 bases, with 12 bases separating them. Per germline, CDR1 SEHNR and CDR2 FQNEAQ (reference sequence). CDR3 length: 14 residues. The CDR3 region is CASSLLVGDYGYTF. The CDR3 bases that were read are TGTGCCAGCAGCTTATTAGTCGGGGATTATGGC.

In its sample, this clone was seen a few times. The observed sequence ends 3 residues before the CDR3 terminus, with the missing tail filled in from the germline J gene. The gene calls are TRBV7-6 and TRBJ2-7; D may be TRBD1 (5 bases). The CDR3 is 14 amino acids. Germline CDR1 SGHVS, CDR2 FNYEAQ. The V and J ends lost 3 bases and 0 bases respectively, with 9 bases between them. CDR3 residues: CASSFRQSSYEQYF. The CDR3 bases that were read are TGTGCCAGCAGCTTTAGACAGAGCTCCTACGAG.

The table lists this clone with many counts. The CDR3 extends 3 residues past the end of the read, so its final part is completed from the germline J gene. The chain combines TRBV5-1 with TRBJ2-5; the D gene is possibly TRBD2 (5 bases). V gave up 0 bases and J gave up 1 base, with 10 bases separating them. Germline CDR1 SGHRS, CDR2 YFSETQ. The CDR3 contains 15 residues. Incomplete CDR3 DNA: TGCGCCAGCAGCTTGGCCTCGGGGAGCCAAGAGACC. Amino acid sequence: CASSLASGSQET. The whole CDR3 region reads CASSLASGSQETQYF.